The 22 T cell receptor beta chains reported below all come from one sample, sequenced in a study of post-analysis software for immune sequencing data. Points from the study as a whole: Comparison of patients with controls showed roughly five TRBV segments more frequent in patients, TRBV5-6, TRBV5-1 and TRBV20-1 among them.

Unique molecular identifiers were built into the TCR beta cDNA libraries. TCRdb re-called the PCR reads with MiXCR, one entry per CDR3 protein. The sample carries approximately 360,000 distinct CDR3 sequences, approximately 38% recorded once. These TCRs are of unknown antigen specificity. The sequenced sample consisted of blood. These receptors originate from a girl aged 5 to 17 with multiple sclerosis.

The chain combines TRBV6-2 or TRBV6-3 with TRBJ2-5; 8 positions match TRBD2. The length of the CDR3 is 18 residues. The V segment lost 4 bases and the J segment 5 bases; nucleotides outside the gene matches: 18. Germline CDR1 MNHEY, CDR2 SVGEGT. The chain's CDR3 is CASSFAAGAPWPGETQYF. CDR3 bases: TGTGCCAGCAGTTTCGCAGCGGGGGCCCCCTGGCCTGGGGAGACCCAGTACTTC.

Comment on this clonotype: The junction differs from germline at one of its ends, possibly a read error. This sequence joins TRBV7-6 and TRBJ2-1; 7 nucleotides match TRBD1. CDR1 SGHVS and CDR2 FNYEAQ come from the germline V gene. The CDR3 is 17 amino acids. CDR3 amino acids: CTSSFESGGPTDNEQFF. CDR3 in DNA: TGTACCAGCAGCTTCGAATCAGGGGGTCCTACCGACAATGAGCAGTTCTTC.

This clonotype has just a few counts. The chain uses TRBV7-2 and TRBJ1-5, with D unclear. Germline-derived CDR1 and CDR2 are SGHTA and FQGNSA. Trimming left V 1 base short and J 5 bases short, with 6 bases between. The CDR3 covers 13 residues. CDR3: CASSLGPHQPQHF. The CDR3 coding sequence is TGTGCCAGCAGCTTAGGGCCCCATCAGCCCCAGCATTTT.

This clonotype showed up just a few times. This rearrangement joins TRBV18 to TRBJ1-2; 7 bases map to TRBD1. The CDR3 spans 16 residues. CDR1 KGHSH and CDR2 LQKENI come from the germline V gene. Unmatched junction bases numbered 18, after V lost 9 bases and J lost 5 bases. The CDR3 DNA follows: TGTGCCAGTACCAGGGAAGTCGTGACAGGGCCATATGGCTACACCTTC. This codes for CASTREVVTGPYGYTF.

This clonotype showed up just a few times. This sequence joins TRBV3-1 and TRBJ2-5, with D possibly matching TRBD2 (6 bases). This CDR3 contains 15 residues. CDR1 and CDR2 (germline): LGHDT, YNNKEL (reference sequence). Between the trimmed V and J ends, which lost 1 base and 5 bases, there was a span of 14 bases. For the CDR3, the DNA is TGTGCCAGCAGCCAAGTTTACGGGGGTTGGGAGACCCAGTACTTC. Translation: CASSQVYGGWETQYF.

This chain links TRBV7-2 with TRBJ2-7; 10 bases match TRBD1. The germline V gene has CDR1 SGHTA and CDR2 FQGNSA. V lost 5 bases, J lost 4 bases, and 8 bases stayed unmatched. The CDR3 sequence is 15 residues long. The CDR3 DNA is TGTGCCAGCAGCCTTGACAGGGGGCGTAGGTACGAGCAGTACTTC. This gives the protein CASSLDRGRRYEQYF.

This clonotype was seen ten or more times. The chain carries TRBV20-1 and TRBJ2-3; D is perhaps TRBD1 (5 bases). This CDR3 comprises 12 residues. Per the germline V gene, CDR1 is DFQATT and CDR2 is SNEGSKA (reference sequence). Trimming took off 2 bases at V and 4 bases at J, with 7 bases between the two ends. The CDR3 here is CSARWGSDTQYF. For the CDR3, the DNA is TGCAGTGCTAGATGGGGCTCAGATACGCAGTATTTT.

V is TRBV5-1 and J is TRBJ1-2; TRBD1 agrees at 9 bases. There are 15 residues in the CDR3. V dropped 4 bases and J dropped 2; count of bases not matched to a gene: 6. Looked up from germline, CDR1 is SGHRS and CDR2 is YFSETQ. The CDR3 DNA reads as TGCGCCAGCAGCAAGCCGGGACAGGGCAACTATGGCTACACCTTC. Its translation: CASSKPGQGNYGYTF.

The chain links TRBV3-1 to TRBJ1-1, with 7 bases lining up with TRBD1. V lost 4 bases and J lost 6; bases outside the gene matches: 14. Germline CDR1 and CDR2: LGHDT and YNNKEL (reference sequence). This CDR3 comprises 16 residues. The CDR3 here is CASSRGLDRITAEAFF. The CDR3 DNA sequence: TGTGCCAGCAGCCGGGGCTTGGACAGGATTACGGCTGAAGCTTTCTTT.

This clonotype was counted between two and nine times. CDR3 bases: TGTGCCAGCAGCATCCGGGTCCCCCGGCTGACATTAGCCAAAAACATTCAGTACTTC. Protein sequence: CASSIRVPRLTLAKNIQYF. The chain uses TRBV11-2 and TRBJ2-4; D not resolved. Trimming removed 5 bases at V and 0 bases at J, with 23 bases between. The V gene's germline CDR1 is SGHAT and CDR2 FQNNGV. This CDR3 is built from 19 residues.

The chain couples TRBV6-4 to TRBJ2-1, with 9 bases lining up with TRBD2. The J segment lost 4 bases and the V segment lost 0 bases, leaving 4 bases of the junction unmatched. CDR1 is MRHNA, CDR2 SNTAGT, per germline. The CDR3 totals 16 residues. Here the CDR3 reads CASSDSIAGEYNEQFF. The CDR3 DNA follows: TGTGCCAGCAGTGACTCGATAGCGGGGGAGTACAATGAGCAGTTCTTC.

The chain couples TRBV10-3 to TRBJ2-2, with TRBD2 as a possible D gene (6 bases). Trimming pared 11 bases from V and 3 bases from J, leaving 10 bases between. The CDR3 contains 12 residues. Germline CDR1 is ENHRY and CDR2 is SYGVKD. The CDR3 region is CALRRDTGELFF. DNA for the CDR3: TGTGCCCTTCGGAGGGACACCGGGGAGCTGTTTTTT.

This clonotype was seen a few times. The chain links TRBV20-1 to TRBJ2-5; D is uncertain. The last part of the DNA fits TRBJ2-7 better; the J call may be wrong. The CDR3 sequence is 15 residues long. Germline assignment: CDR1 DFQATT and CDR2 SNEGSKA (reference sequence). CDR3: CSASGGRWARDEQYF. The CDR3, as DNA: TGCAGTGCTAGTGGCGGTAGATGGGCTCGTGACGAGCAGTACTTC.

This clonotype was found a few times. V and J are TRBV5-5 and TRBJ2-5, with TRBD1 matching over 8 bases. CDR3 length: 13 residues. The trim removed 4 bases at V and 11 bases at J, leaving 10 bases unmatched. Germline CDR1 is SGHKS and CDR2 is YYEKEE (reference sequence). The CDR3 DNA reads TGTGCCAGCAGCCTTACAGGGGGGAATGAGCAGTACTTC. This codes for CASSLTGGNEQYF.

This clonotype was picked up a small number of times. The chain couples TRBV7-2 to TRBJ1-5; 7 nucleotides agree with TRBD1. Per the germline V gene, CDR1 is SGHTA and CDR2 is FQGNSA. Trimming removed 0 bases from V and 0 bases from J; junction bases left unmatched: 2. The CDR3 contains 16 residues. Here the CDR3 reads CASSLAGQNSNQPQHF. For the CDR3, the DNA is TGTGCCAGCAGCTTAGCGGGACAGAATAGCAATCAGCCCCAGCATTTT.

The V gene is TRBV4-3, the J gene TRBJ2-1; unclear D gene. The ends were cut back, 1 base at V and 0 bases at J, with 10 bases in the middle. The CDR3 is 16 amino acids. Per the germline V gene, CDR1 is LGHNA and CDR2 is YSLEER. DNA of the CDR3: TGCGCCAGCAGCCAAGTTTATGGAAGCTCCTACAATGAGCAGTTCTTC. This gives the protein CASSQVYGSSYNEQFF.

The sample holds a few counts of this clonotype. The chain couples TRBV24-1 to TRBJ2-7, with D maybe TRBD1 (6 bases). The CDR3 has 15 residues. V was trimmed by 3 bases and J by 5 bases, leaving 16 bases between them. Per germline, CDR1 KGHDR and CDR2 SFDVKD. The CDR3 DNA is TGTGCCACCAGTGATACTAGGTCAGGGGCCCACGAGCAGTACTTC. Its protein product is CATSDTRSGAHEQYF.

The sample holds a few counts of this clonotype. The chain links TRBV12-3 or TRBV12-4 to TRBJ2-1; D is uncertain. V lost 1 base and J lost 6, with 10 bases in between. This CDR3 has 14 residues. CDR3 in amino acids: CASSLVGWGNEQFF. The CDR3 DNA reads TGTGCCAGCAGTTTAGTCGGGTGGGGCAATGAGCAGTTCTTC.

This clonotype was found a few times. The gene calls are TRBV20-1 and TRBJ1-5; a possible D gene is TRBD1 (5 bases). CDR1 DFQATT and CDR2 SNEGSKA come from the germline V gene (reference sequence). Trimming left V 6 bases short and J 2 bases short, with 14 bases between. There are 14 residues in the CDR3. The CDR3 bases are TGCAGTGCGGGTCAGGGAAGGGGCAATCAGCCCCAGCATTTT. Its translation is CSAGQGRGNQPQHF.

This clonotype was seen repeatedly, ten times or more. The rearrangement uses TRBV20-1 and TRBJ1-4; TRBD1 matches 7 bases. CDR1 and CDR2 (germline): DFQATT, SNEGSKA (reference sequence). The CDR3 covers 15 residues. V lost 1 base, J lost 8 bases, and 10 bases stayed unmatched. CDR3 in amino acids: CSARAPGQRGEKLFF. CDR3 nucleotide sequence: TGCAGTGCTAGAGCTCCGGGACAGCGGGGGGAAAAACTGTTTTTT.

This clonotype was seen more than once but under ten times. This chain joins TRBV27 and TRBJ1-5; D is ambiguous. CDR1 and CDR2 from the germline V gene are MNHEY and SMNVEV (reference sequence). The CDR3 has 14 amino acids. V lost 0 bases to trimming and J lost 7 bases, with 10 bases between them. The CDR3 nucleotides read TGTGCCAGCAGTTTATCTGGTAAAGGCCAGCCCCAGCATTTT. This translates into CASSLSGKGQPQHF.

For this clonotype: Mismatch with germline at one junction end may stem from a read error. The rearrangement joins TRBV11-2 to TRBJ2-5; tentatively, D is TRBD1 (6 bases). The J call is in doubt because the DNA end fits TRBJ2-7 better. The V gene's germline CDR1 is SGHAT and CDR2 FQNNGV. This CDR3 has 12 amino acids. CDR3 region: CANSLARGEQYF. DNA of the CDR3: TGTGCCAACAGCTTAGCCAGGGGCGAGCAGTACTTC.